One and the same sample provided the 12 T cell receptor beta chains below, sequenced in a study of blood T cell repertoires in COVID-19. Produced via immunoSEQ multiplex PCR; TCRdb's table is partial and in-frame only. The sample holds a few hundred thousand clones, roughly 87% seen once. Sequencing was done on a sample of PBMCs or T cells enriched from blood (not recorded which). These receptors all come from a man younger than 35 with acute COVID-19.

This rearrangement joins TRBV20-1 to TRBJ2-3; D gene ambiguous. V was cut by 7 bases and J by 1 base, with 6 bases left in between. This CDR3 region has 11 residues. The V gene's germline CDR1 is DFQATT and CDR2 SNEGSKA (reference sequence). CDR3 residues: CSVERTDTQYF. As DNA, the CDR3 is TGCAGTGTCGAGCGCACAGATACGCAGTATTTT.

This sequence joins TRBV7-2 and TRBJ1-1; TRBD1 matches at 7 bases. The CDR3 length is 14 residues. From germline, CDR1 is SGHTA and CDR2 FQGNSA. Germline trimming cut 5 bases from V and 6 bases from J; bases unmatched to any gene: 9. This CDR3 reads CASSPGTVFPEAFF. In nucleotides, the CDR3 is TGTGCCAGCAGCCCCGGGACAGTGTTCCCTGAAGCTTTCTTT. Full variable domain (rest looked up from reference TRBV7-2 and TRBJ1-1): GAGVSQSPSNKVTEKGKDVELRCDPISGHTALYWYRQSLGQGLEFLIYFQGNSAPDKSGLPSDRFSAERTGGSVSTLTIQRTQQEDSAVYLCASSPGTVFPEAFFGQGTRLTVV.

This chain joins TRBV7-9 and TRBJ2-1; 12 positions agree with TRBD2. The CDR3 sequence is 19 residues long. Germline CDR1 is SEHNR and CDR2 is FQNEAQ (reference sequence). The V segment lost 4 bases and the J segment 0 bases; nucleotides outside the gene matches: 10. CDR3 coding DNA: TGTGCCAGCAGCTCCCTAGCGGGAGGGCCTTCAAGCTCCTACAATGAGCAGTTCTTC. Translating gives CASSSLAGGPSSSYNEQFF. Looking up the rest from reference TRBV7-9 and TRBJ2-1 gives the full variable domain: DTGVSQNPRHKITKRGQNVTFRCDPISEHNRLYWYRQTLGQGPEFLTYFQNEAQLEKSRLLSDRFSAERPKGSFSTLEIQRTEQGDSAMYLCASSSLAGGPSSSYNEQFFGPGTRLTVL.

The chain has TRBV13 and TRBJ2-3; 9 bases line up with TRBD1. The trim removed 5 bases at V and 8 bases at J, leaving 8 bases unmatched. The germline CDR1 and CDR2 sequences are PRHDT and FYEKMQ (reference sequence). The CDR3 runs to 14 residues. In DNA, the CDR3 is TGTGCCAGCAGCCCCGGGACAGGGATCGGTACGCAGTATTTT. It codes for CASSPGTGIGTQYF.

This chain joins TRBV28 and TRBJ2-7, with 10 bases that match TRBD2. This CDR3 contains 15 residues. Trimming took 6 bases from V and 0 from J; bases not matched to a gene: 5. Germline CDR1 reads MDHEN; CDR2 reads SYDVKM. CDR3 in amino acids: CASSAPSGSSYEQYF. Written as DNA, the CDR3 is TGTGCCAGCAGCGCTCCTAGCGGGAGCTCCTACGAGCAGTACTTC.

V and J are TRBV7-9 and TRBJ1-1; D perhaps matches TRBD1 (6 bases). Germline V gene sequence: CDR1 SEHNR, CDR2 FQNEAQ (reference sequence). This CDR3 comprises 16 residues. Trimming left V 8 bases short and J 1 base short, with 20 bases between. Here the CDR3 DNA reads TGTGCCAGCTCCGAAAGGGGGTTAGGGGGGAACACTGAAGCTTTCTTT. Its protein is CASSERGLGGNTEAFF.

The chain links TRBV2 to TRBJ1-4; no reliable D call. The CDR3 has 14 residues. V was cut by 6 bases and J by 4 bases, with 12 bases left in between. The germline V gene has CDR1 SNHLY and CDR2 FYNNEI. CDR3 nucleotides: TGTGCCAGCAGAAGCACTGACATTAATGAAAAACTGTTTTTT. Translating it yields CASRSTDINEKLFF.

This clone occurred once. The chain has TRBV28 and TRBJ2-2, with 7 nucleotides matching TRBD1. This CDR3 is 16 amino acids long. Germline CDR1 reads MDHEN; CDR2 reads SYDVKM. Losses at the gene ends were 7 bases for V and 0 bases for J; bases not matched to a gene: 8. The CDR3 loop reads CASKGQRYANTGELFF. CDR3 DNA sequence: TGTGCCAGCAAGGGACAGAGGTACGCGAACACCGGGGAGCTGTTTTTT.

CDR3 nucleotides: TGTGCCAGCAGCGTAGTACCTAGCGGGAGCGCAGATACGCAGTATTTT. This encodes CASSVVPSGSADTQYF. The genes are TRBV9 and TRBJ2-3, with 10 bases fitting TRBD2. The CDR3 has 16 amino acids. V shed 0 bases and J 4 bases; nucleotides not matched to a gene: 5. Germline V CDR1 and CDR2: SGDLS, YYNGEE. Full variable domain (missing parts from reference TRBV9 and TRBJ2-3): DSGVTQTPKHLITATGQRVTLRCSPRSGDLSVYWYQQSLDQGLQFLIQYYNGEERAKGNILERFSAQQFPDLHSELNLSSLELGDSALYFCASSVVPSGSADTQYFGPGTRLTVL.

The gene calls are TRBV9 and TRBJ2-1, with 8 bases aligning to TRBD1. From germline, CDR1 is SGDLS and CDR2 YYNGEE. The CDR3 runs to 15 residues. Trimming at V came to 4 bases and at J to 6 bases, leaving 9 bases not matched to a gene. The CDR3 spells CASSSGGASSNEQFF. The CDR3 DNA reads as TGTGCCAGCAGCTCAGGGGGCGCGAGTAGCAATGAGCAGTTCTTC.

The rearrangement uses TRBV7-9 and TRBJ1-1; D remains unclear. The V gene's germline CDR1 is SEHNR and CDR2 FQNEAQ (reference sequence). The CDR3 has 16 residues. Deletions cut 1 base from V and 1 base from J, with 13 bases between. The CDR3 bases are TGTGCCAGCAGCTTAGTAGGAGGCATGGGGAACACTGAAGCTTTCTTT. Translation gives CASSLVGGMGNTEAFF.

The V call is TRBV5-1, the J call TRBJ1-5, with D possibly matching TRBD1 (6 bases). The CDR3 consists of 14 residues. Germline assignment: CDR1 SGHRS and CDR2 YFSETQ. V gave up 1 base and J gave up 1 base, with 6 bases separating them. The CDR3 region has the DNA TGCGCCAGCAGCTTGACAGGGAGCAATCAGCCCCAGCATTTT. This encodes CASSLTGSNQPQHF.